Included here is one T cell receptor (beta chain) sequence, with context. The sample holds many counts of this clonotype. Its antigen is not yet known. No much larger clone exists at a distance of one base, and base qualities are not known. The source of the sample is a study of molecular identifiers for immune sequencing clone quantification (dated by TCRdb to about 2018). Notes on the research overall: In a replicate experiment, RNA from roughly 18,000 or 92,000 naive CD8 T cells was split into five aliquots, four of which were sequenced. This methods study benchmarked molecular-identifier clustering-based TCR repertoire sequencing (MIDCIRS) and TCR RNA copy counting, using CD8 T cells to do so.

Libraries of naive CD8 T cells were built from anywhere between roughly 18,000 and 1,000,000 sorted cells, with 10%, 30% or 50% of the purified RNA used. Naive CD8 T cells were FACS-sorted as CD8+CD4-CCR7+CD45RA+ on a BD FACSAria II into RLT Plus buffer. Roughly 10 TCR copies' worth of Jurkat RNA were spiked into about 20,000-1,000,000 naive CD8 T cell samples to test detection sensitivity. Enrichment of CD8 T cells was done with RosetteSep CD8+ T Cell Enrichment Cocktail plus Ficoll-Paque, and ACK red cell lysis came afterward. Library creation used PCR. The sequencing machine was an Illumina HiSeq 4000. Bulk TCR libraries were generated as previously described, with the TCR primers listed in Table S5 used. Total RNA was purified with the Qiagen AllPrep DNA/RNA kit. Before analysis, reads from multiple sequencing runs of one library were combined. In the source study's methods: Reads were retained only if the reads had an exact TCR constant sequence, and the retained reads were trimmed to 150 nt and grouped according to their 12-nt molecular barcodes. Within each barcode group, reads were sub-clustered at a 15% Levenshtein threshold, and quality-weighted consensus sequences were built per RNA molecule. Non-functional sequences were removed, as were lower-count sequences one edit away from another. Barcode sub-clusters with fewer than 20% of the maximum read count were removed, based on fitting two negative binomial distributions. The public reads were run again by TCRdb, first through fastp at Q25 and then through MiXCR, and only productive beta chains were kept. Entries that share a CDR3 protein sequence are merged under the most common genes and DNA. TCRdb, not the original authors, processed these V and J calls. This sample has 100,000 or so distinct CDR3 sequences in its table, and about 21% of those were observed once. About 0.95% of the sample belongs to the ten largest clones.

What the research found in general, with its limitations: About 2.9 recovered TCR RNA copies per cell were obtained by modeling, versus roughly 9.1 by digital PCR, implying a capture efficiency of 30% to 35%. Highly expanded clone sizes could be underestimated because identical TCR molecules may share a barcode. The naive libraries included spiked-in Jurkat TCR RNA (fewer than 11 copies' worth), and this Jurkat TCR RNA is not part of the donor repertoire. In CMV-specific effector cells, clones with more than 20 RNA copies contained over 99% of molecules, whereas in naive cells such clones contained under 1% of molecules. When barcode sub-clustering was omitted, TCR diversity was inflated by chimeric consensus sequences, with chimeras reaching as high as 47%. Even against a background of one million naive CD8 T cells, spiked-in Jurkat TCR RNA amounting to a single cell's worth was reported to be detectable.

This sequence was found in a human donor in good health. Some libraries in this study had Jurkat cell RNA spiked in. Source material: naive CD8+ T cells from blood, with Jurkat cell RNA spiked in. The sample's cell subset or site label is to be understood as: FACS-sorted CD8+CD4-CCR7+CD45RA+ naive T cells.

The CDR3 reads CAWSVNYGRTNTEAFF. The DNA reads TGTGCCTGGAGTGTAAACTACGGACGGACGAACACTGAAGCTTTCTTT. The V and J genes are TRBV30 and TRBJ1-1; a confident D gene designation cannot be given. The cysteine opens and the phenylalanine closes a CDR3 of 16 amino acids. Only the CDR3 DNA stays, 48 bases, in frame from base 1. Between the V and J ends, shortened by 0 bases and 1 base respectively, the junction contains 15 bases. CDR1 and CDR2, per the germline V gene (reference sequence), are GTSNPN and SVGIG.